This is a list of T cell receptor beta chains from one sample in a study of cytomegalovirus exposure and HLA in healthy donors. Libraries were prepared by immunoSEQ multiplex PCR; TCRdb keeps only in-frame clonotypes and omits some of them. The sample contains 60,000 or so clones, more than 85% of which appear only once. Sequencing was carried out using PBMCs. These receptors were collected from a woman aged 25 to 45 in good health and CMV-seronegative. The CDR3 runs from the conserved cysteine through the conserved F or W. D genes are given only for firm matches. Expanded clones are given a class, and other clones once, few, many or no size at all.

size	V	D	J	CDR3	DNA
.	TRBV23-1	TRBD2	TRBJ2-7	CASSQFLGLAGRPLRVAYEQYF	TGCGCCAGCAGTCAATTCCTGGGACTAGCGGGGAGGCCTTTACGCGTTGCCTACGAGCAGTACTTC
.	TRBV29-1	TRBD2	TRBJ2-2	CSAILAGRDTGELFF	TGCAGCGCTATCTTAGCGGGTCGGGACACCGGGGAGCTGTTTTTT
.	TRBV7-2	TRBD2	TRBJ2-5	CASSPAVTSVWLETQYF	TGTGCCAGCAGCCCAGCGGTCACTAGCGTTTGGCTAGAGACCCAGTACTTC
.	TRBV21-1	.	TRBJ1-3	CASSKRSPPGNTIYF	TGTGCCAGCAGCAAACGGTCCCCTCCTGGAAACACCATATATTTT
.	TRBV6-6	.	TRBJ1-3	CASRAGSSGNTIYF	TGTGCCAGCAGAGCGGGGAGCTCTGGAAACACCATATATTTT
.	TRBV29-1	TRBD2	TRBJ2-5	CTVAGGDETQYF	TGCACGGTGGCGGGAGGGGACGAGACCCAGTACTTC
once	TRBV18	.	TRBJ2-5	CASSPMEGAGTQYF	TGTGCCAGCTCACCAATGGAGGGGGCGGGGACCCAGTACTTC
.	TRBV27	TRBD1	TRBJ2-7	CASREPPGTGTYEQYF	TGTGCCAGCAGGGAGCCCCCCGGGACAGGGACGTACGAGCAGTACTTC
once	TRBV4-3	.	TRBJ2-5	CASSSSFMKSETQYF	TGCGCCAGCAGCTCAAGCTTCATGAAATCGGAGACCCAGTACTTC
.	TRBV6-1	.	TRBJ1-2	CASIKDMGSYGYTF	TGTGCCAGCATCAAGGACATGGGCTCCTATGGCTACACCTTC
.	TRBV5-1	TRBD2	TRBJ2-7	CASSLGGTSVSYEQYF	TGCGCCAGCAGCTTGGGGGGGACTAGCGTCAGCTACGAGCAGTACTTC
.	TRBV6-1	TRBD1	TRBJ1-2	CASSELGQGWGGYTF	TGTGCCAGCAGTGAACTAGGACAGGGGTGGGGTGGCTACACCTTC
.	TRBV27	TRBD1	TRBJ2-6	CASRSLYRGPGANVLTF	TGTGCCAGCCGGTCCTTATACAGGGGACCTGGGGCCAACGTCCTGACTTTC
.	TRBV4-1	.	TRBJ2-7	CASSRGIQGLSYEQYF	TGCGCCAGCAGCCGCGGAATACAGGGTCTCTCCTACGAGCAGTACTTC
.	TRBV7-6	TRBD2	TRBJ2-2	CASSPVGRGLAGTGELFF	TGTGCCAGCAGCCCAGTGGGGAGGGGACTAGCGGGCACCGGGGAGCTGTTTTTT
.	TRBV6-5	.	TRBJ1-5	CASSYSYSNQPQHF	TGTGCCAGCAGTTACTCCTATAGCAATCAGCCCCAGCATTTT
once	TRBV7-9	TRBD1	TRBJ2-7	CASSPSGGEQYF	TGTGCCAGCAGCCCTTCAGGGGGCGAGCAGTACTTC
.	TRBV2	.	TRBJ2-3	CASSEEDGITDTQYF	TGTGCCAGCAGTGAGGAGGACGGGATCACAGATACGCAGTATTTT
.	TRBV28	TRBD1	TRBJ2-7	CASSSDRVTYEQYF	TGTGCCAGCAGCTCTGACAGGGTAACCTACGAGCAGTACTTC
.	TRBV6-5	TRBD1	TRBJ2-7	CASSYGGQGAYEQYF	TGTGCCAGCAGTTACGGCGGACAGGGGGCCTACGAGCAGTACTTC
.	TRBV18	.	TRBJ1-1	CASSPTGPNTEAFF	TGTGCCAGCTCACCAACAGGACCGAACACTGAAGCTTTCTTT
.	TRBV6-5	.	TRBJ1-1	CASSYSTVGAQYEAFF	TGTGCCAGCAGTTACTCGACAGTAGGGGCGCAGTATGAAGCTTTCTTT
.	TRBV27	TRBD1	TRBJ1-2	CASSPDRGANYGYTF	TGTGCCAGCAGTCCCGACAGGGGAGCTAACTATGGCTACACCTTC
.	TRBV19	.	TRBJ1-5	CASRKVRAQHF	TGTGCCAGTAGGAAAGTCAGGGCCCAGCATTTT
.	TRBV5-4	TRBD2	TRBJ2-7	CASSLTLLAGGGNEQYF	TGTGCCAGCAGCCTAACCCTCCTAGCGGGAGGAGGGAATGAGCAGTACTTC
.	TRBV5-4	TRBD2	TRBJ2-1	CASSISGAGDEQFF	TGTGCCAGCAGCATTAGCGGGGCGGGCGATGAGCAGTTCTTC
.	TRBV5-1	.	TRBJ2-2	CASSFGQTDTGELFF	TGCGCCAGCAGCTTTGGACAGACAGACACCGGGGAGCTGTTTTTT
once	TRBV27	TRBD1	TRBJ1-2	CASSFSGQGSYGYTF	TGTGCCAGCAGTTTTTCGGGACAGGGGTCATATGGCTACACCTTC
.	TRBV5-1	.	TRBJ1-1	CASSLAGAGPPEAFF	TGCGCCAGCAGCTTGGCAGGGGCCGGCCCCCCTGAAGCTTTCTTT
.	TRBV5-1	.	TRBJ1-1	CASSLAGNTEAFF	TGCGCCAGCAGCTTGGCGGGGAACACTGAAGCTTTCTTT
few	TRBV6-5	TRBD1	TRBJ1-5	CASSSGQGVRNQPQHF	TGTGCCAGCAGTTCGGGACAGGGCGTAAGGAATCAGCCCCAGCATTTT
.	TRBV4-1	.	TRBJ2-7	CASSQAEIGGEQYF	TGCGCCAGCAGCCAAGCGGAGATAGGGGGAGAGCAGTACTTC
.	TRBV5-6	.	TRBJ2-7	CASSKDIGPNEQYF	TGTGCCAGCAGCAAGGACATAGGACCCAACGAGCAGTACTTC
.	TRBV28	.	TRBJ1-5	CAIGGRDQPQHF	TGTGCCATCGGAGGGCGGGATCAGCCCCAGCATTTT
.	TRBV28	.	TRBJ2-2	CASSSREAANTGELFF	TGTGCCAGCAGCTCCCGAGAAGCGGCGAACACCGGGGAGCTGTTTTTT
once	TRBV9	TRBD2	TRBJ2-1	CASSQSGNSYNEQFF	TGTGCCAGCAGCCAGAGCGGGAACTCCTACAATGAGCAGTTCTTC
.	TRBV5-1	.	TRBJ2-5	CASSSGVRETQYF	TGCGCCAGCAGCTCCGGGGTCCGGGAGACCCAGTACTTC
.	TRBV19	.	TRBJ1-1	CATYRNTEAFF	TGTGCCACCTACAGGAACACTGAAGCTTTCTTT
.	TRBV9	.	TRBJ1-1	CASSLQVSMNTEAFF	TGTGCCAGCAGCTTGCAAGTTTCTATGAACACTGAAGCTTTCTTT
once	TRBV18	.	TRBJ1-1	CASSPGIGAKMNTEAFF	TGTGCCAGCTCACCAGGTATAGGGGCGAAAATGAACACTGAAGCTTTCTTT
once	TRBV11-2	TRBD2	TRBJ2-3	CASSSGTSGSLMTDTQYF	TGTGCCAGCAGCTCTGGGACTAGCGGGAGTTTGATGACAGATACGCAGTATTTT
few	TRBV7-9	TRBD1	TRBJ2-3	CASSGLTGYPTDTQYF	TGTGCCAGCAGCGGCTTGACAGGGTACCCCACAGATACGCAGTATTTT
.	TRBV28	TRBD1	TRBJ1-2	CATGPRGRPYGYTF	TGTGCCACGGGACCCAGGGGGCGACCCTATGGCTACACCTTC
once	TRBV5-6	TRBD1	TRBJ2-5	CASSWDSRETQYF	TGTGCCAGCAGCTGGGACAGCCGGGAGACCCAGTACTTC
.	TRBV9	TRBD2	TRBJ2-7	CASSVEDSGRYSYEQYF	TGTGCCAGCAGCGTAGAGGATAGCGGGAGGTACTCCTACGAGCAGTACTTC
.	TRBV30	.	TRBJ1-4	CAWSKQGVARNEKLFF	TGTGCCTGGAGTAAGCAAGGGGTCGCCCGAAATGAAAAACTGTTTTTT
.	TRBV5-4	.	TRBJ2-2	CASSTANTGELFF	TGTGCCTCTTCAACTGCGAACACCGGGGAGCTGTTTTTT
.	TRBV6-5	TRBD2	TRBJ2-7	CASSYTRGGEQYF	TGTGCCAGCAGTTACACCCGCGGGGGCGAGCAGTACTTC
.	TRBV21-1	.	TRBJ2-7	CASSKASLTSGSSYEQYF	TGTGCCAGCAGCAAAGCTTCTCTAACTAGCGGGAGCTCCTACGAGCAGTACTTC